This T cell receptor beta chain was identified in a study of shared clonotypes between healthy human individuals. CD8 cells classed as naive were CD45RO-negative and positively selected for CCR7, excluding terminally differentiated effector memory CD45RA+ cells. Donors had no recently reported acute infections or vaccinations and were HIV-negative. The study drew all its donors from Caucasian adults living in Nashville, Tennessee. Study results and limitations: Rarefaction curves obtained for sorted subsets showed sequencing incomplete despite large depth.

Germline V CDR1 and CDR2: LNHDA, SQIVND (reference sequence). CDR3 length: 16 amino acids. The germline V and J ends were trimmed by 3 bases and 8 bases, with 22 bases remaining between them. A remark on this clone: Its antigen remains unidentified.

Several immunoSEQ plates received, in even portions, the genomic DNA of each subset. Profiling relied on immunoSEQ multiplex PCR, and the TCRdb table lists in-frame clones only, not all of them. Of roughly 770,000 clones detected, approximately 97% appear once; the ten largest clones hold less than 0.25%. The specimen was naive CD8+ T cells sorted from blood. The chain has TRBV19 and TRBJ1-1, with D perhaps TRBD1 (6 bases). The receptor's source is a young man in good health. In DNA, the CDR3 is TGTGCCAGTAGTATCTCCCTGACAGGCCTTTACCGGGAAGCTTTCTTT. Amino acid sequence: CASSISLTGLYREAFF.